Given below is one T cell receptor beta chain in context. Time point of the sample: pre-sensitization, week 0. Described treatment: therapeutic diphenylcyclopropenone sensitization with weekly scalp DPC. TCRdb redid the calling of the RACE reads with MiXCR, one entry per CDR3 protein. Of more than 250,000 distinct CDR3 sequences detected, 7.5% to 10% appear once; the ten largest clones hold roughly 2.5%. This sample was taken from a study of human T cells and chemical hapten exposure. The overall study: Slight differences in pooled library volume were the main source of varying TCR yields across samples.

Germline V gene data show CDR1 as MNHEY and CDR2 as SMNVEV (reference sequence). V trimming: 6 bases; J trimming: 3 bases; junction bases outside the gene matches: 8. The CDR3 runs to 15 residues. The specimen was whole blood, collected in connection with sensitization to the hapten diphenylcyclopropenone (DPC). The rearrangement joins TRBV27 to TRBJ1-2; 9 nucleotides agree with TRBD1. This TCR derives from a woman aged 40-49 years with alopecia areata. Some clones in this sample may be carry-over from other donors' samples. DNA of the CDR3: TGTGCCAGCAGCCCGCGGACAGGGGAGGACTATGGCTACACCTTC. Its translation is CASSPRTGEDYGYTF.